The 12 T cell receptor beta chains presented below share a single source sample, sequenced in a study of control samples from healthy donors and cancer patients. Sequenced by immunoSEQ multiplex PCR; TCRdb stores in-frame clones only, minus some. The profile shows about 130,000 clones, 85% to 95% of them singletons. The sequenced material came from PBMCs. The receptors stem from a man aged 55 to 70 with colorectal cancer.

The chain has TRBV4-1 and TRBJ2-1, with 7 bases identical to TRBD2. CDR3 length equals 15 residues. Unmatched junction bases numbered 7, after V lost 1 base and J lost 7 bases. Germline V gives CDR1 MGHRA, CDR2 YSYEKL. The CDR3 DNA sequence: TGCGCCAGCAGCCAAGCCGGGCAGGGAGGGAATGAGCAGTTCTTC. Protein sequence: CASSQAGQGGNEQFF.

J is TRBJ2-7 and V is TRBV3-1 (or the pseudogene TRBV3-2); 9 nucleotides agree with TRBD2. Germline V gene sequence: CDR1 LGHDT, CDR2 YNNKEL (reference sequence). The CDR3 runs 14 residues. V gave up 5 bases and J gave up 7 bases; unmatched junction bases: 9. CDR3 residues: CASSDIAGAGEQYF. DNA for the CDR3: TGTGCCAGCAGCGATATAGCGGGGGCGGGTGAGCAGTACTTC.

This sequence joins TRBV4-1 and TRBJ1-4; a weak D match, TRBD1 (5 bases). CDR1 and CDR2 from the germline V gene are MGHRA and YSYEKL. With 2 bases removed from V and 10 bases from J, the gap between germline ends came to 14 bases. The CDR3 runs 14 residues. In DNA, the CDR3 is TGCGCCAGCAGCCAACCCTCTGGGGGAGGAAAACTGTTTTTT. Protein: CASSQPSGGGKLFF.

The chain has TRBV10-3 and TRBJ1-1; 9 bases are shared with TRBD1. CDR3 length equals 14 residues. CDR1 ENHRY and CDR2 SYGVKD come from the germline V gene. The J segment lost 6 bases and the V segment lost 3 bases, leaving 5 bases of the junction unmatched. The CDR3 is CAISELNRGPEAFF. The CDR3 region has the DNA TGTGCCATCAGTGAACTAAACAGGGGGCCTGAAGCTTTCTTT.

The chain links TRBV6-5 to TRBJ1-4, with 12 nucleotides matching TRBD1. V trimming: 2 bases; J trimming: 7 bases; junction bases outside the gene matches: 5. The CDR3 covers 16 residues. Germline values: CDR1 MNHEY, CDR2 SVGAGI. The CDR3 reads CASSYGTGGAGEKLFF. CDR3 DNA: TGTGCCAGCAGTTACGGGACAGGGGGCGCGGGTGAAAAACTGTTTTTT.

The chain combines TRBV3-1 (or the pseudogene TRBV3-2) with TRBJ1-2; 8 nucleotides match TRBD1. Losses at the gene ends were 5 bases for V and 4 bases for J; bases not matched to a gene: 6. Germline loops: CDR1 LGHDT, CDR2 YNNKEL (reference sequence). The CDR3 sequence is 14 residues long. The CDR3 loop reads CASSSQGAGYGYTF. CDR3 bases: TGTGCCAGCAGCTCGCAGGGGGCTGGCTATGGCTACACCTTC.

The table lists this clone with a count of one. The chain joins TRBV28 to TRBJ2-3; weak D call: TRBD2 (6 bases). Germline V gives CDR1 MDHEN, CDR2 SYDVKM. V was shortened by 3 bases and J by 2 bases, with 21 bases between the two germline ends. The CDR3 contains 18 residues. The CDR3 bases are TGTGCCAGCAGTTTTCCGAAGAGAGGGAGGAACCCCACAGATACGCAGTATTTT. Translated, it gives CASSFPKRGRNPTDTQYF.

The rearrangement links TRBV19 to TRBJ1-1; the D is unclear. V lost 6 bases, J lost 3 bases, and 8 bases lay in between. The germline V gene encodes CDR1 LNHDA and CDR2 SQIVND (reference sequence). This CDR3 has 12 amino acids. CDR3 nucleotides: TGTGCCAGTAGGAGCTGGGACACTGAAGCTTTCTTT. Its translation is CASRSWDTEAFF.

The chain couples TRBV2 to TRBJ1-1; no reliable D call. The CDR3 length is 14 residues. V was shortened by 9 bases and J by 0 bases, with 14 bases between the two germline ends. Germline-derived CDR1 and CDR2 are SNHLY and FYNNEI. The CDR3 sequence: CASHRLEMNTEAFF. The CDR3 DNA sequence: TGTGCCAGTCATCGGCTGGAAATGAACACTGAAGCTTTCTTT. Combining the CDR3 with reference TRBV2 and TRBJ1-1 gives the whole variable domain EPEVTQTPSHQVTQMGQEVILRCVPISNHLYFYWYRQILGQKVEFLVSFYNNEISEKSEIFDDQFSVERPDGSNFTLKIRSTKLEDSAMYFCASHRLEMNTEAFFGQGTRLTVV.

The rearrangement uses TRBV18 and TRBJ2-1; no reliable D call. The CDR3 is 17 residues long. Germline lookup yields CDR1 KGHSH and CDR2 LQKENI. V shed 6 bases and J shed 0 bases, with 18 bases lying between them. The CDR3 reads CASSLPSRPSSYNEQFF. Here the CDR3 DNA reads TGTGCCAGCTCGCTACCCTCCCGACCGAGCTCCTACAATGAGCAGTTCTTC. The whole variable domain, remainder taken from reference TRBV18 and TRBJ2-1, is NAGVMQNPRHLVRRRGQEARLRCSPMKGHSHVYWYRQLPEEGLKFMVYLQKENIIDESGMPKERFSAEFPKEGPSILRIQQVVRGDSAAYFCASSLPSRPSSYNEQFFGPGTRLTVL.

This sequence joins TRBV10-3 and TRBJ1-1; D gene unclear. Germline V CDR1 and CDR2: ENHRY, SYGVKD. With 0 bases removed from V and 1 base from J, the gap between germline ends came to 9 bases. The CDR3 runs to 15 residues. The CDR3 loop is CAISESQTENTEAFF. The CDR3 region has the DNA TGTGCCATCAGTGAGTCCCAGACCGAGAACACTGAAGCTTTCTTT.

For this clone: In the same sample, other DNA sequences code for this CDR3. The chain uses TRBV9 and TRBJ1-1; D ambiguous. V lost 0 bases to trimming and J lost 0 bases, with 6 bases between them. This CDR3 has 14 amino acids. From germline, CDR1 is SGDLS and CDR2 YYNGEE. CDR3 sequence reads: CASSVGQMNTEAFF. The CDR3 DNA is TGTGCCAGCAGCGTAGGTCAGATGAACACTGAAGCTTTCTTT.